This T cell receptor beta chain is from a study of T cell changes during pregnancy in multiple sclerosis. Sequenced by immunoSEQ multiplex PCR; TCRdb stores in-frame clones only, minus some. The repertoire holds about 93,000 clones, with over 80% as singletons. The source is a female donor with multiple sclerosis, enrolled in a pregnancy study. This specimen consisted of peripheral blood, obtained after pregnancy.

The CDR3 DNA follows: TGTGCCAGCAGTCCTGGACAGATTCAGGAGCAGTACTTC. Its protein is CASSPGQIQEQYF. J is TRBJ2-7 and V is TRBV7-2, with D perhaps TRBD1 (6 bases). Germline V lookup: CDR1 SGHTA, CDR2 FQGNSA. The CDR3 is 13 amino acids. V lost 6 bases, J lost 7 bases, and 16 bases lay in between. The full variable domain, with the rest looked up from reference TRBV7-2 and TRBJ2-7, is GAGVSQSPSNKVTEKGKDVELRCDPISGHTALYWYRQSLGQGLEFLIYFQGNSAPDKSGLPSDRFSAERTGGSVSTLTIQRTQQEDSAVYLCASSPGQIQEQYFGPGTRLTVT.